This entry features one T cell receptor beta chain sequence. As yet, its antigen is unknown. Clones were sequenced by immunoSEQ multiplex PCR, and TCRdb holds only the in-frame ones, with some missing. This sample carries more than 9,500 clones, approximately 80% of them seen once, and the ten largest clones take around 50%. This record comes from a study of STAT3 mutations in large granular lymphocyte leukemia. Findings and caveats of the study: Every T-cell large granular lymphocyte leukemia patient had at least one immunodominant TCR beta clonotype.

CDR3 length equals 11 residues. V was pared by 5 bases and J by 4 bases, with 9 bases between. Germline CDR1 DFQATT, CDR2 SNEGSKA (reference sequence). The receptor was derived from a man between 60 and 70 years old with T-cell large granular lymphocyte leukemia. Some clones in this sample may be carry-over from other donors' samples. The chain uses TRBV20-1 and TRBJ2-7; D is undetermined. Sequencing was done on a sample of peripheral blood mononuclear cells. CDR3 sequence reads: CSAFGAYEQYF. In nucleotides, the CDR3 is TGCAGTGCTTTTGGCGCGTACGAGCAGTACTTC.